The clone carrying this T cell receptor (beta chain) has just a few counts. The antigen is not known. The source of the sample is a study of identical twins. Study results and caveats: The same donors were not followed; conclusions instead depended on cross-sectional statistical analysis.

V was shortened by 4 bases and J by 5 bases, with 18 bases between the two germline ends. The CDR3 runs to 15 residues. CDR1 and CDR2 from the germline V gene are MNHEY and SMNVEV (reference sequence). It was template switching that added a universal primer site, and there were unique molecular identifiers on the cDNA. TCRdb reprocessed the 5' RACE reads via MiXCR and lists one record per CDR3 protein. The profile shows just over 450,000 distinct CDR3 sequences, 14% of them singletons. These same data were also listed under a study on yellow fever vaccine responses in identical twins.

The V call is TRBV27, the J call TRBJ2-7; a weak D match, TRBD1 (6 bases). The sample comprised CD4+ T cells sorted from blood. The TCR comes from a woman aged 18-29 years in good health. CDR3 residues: CASSSQGSGTNEQYF. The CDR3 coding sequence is TGTGCCAGCAGTTCACAGGGATCGGGTACGAACGAGCAGTACTTC.